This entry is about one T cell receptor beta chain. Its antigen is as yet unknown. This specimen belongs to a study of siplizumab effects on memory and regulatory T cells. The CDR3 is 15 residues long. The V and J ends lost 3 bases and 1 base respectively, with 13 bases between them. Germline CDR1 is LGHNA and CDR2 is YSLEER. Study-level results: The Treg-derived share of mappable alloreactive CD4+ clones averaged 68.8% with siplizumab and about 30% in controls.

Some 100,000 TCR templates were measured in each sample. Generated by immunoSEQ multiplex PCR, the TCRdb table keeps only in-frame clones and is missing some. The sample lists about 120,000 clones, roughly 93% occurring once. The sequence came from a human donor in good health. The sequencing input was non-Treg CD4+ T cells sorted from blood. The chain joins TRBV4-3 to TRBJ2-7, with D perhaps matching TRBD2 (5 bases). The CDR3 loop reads CASSQRAAGSYEQYF. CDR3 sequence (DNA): TGCGCCAGCAGCCAGCGGGCGGCCGGTTCCTACGAGCAGTACTTC.